These T cell receptor beta chains were read from a single sample in a study of a mutant IDH1 vaccine in newly diagnosed glioma. Using immunoSEQ multiplex PCR, the repertoire was profiled, and TCRdb retains in-frame clones only, with some absent. Among about 30,000 clones listed, roughly four fifths were seen once. These receptors' targets are unknown. The material was PBMCs, obtained from a glioma patient whose treatment included an IDH1 peptide vaccine. Receptor source: a man between 25 and 39 years old with glioma. The CDR3 runs from the conserved cysteine through the conserved F or W. D genes are given only for firm matches. Size is stated for part of the rows, as once, few or many counts, or as a class when the clone is expanded.

j_gene | abundance | d_gene | v_gene | CDR3aa | CDR3nt
TRBJ2-1 | - | TRBD2 | TRBV7-9 | CASSLASLRTSGRLDEQFF | TGTGCCAGCAGCTTAGCGTCCTTGAGGACTAGCGGGAGGTTAGATGAGCAGTTCTTC
TRBJ2-4 | - | - | TRBV4-1 | CASSQADKGSQSSKNIQYF | TGCGCCAGCAGCCAAGCAGACAAAGGCAGTCAATCTTCCAAAAACATTCAGTACTTC
TRBJ1-3 | - | - | TRBV4-1 | CASSQFPMDTFSGNTIYF | TGCGCCAGCAGCCAATTCCCCATGGACACGTTCTCTGGAAACACCATATATTTT
TRBJ1-1 | few | TRBD1 | TRBV18 | CASSPVGDRGAGTEAFF | TGTGCCAGCTCACCAGTTGGGGACAGGGGAGCGGGCACTGAAGCTTTCTTT
TRBJ2-3 | - | TRBD2 | TRBV19 | CASSAGQTSVNTDTQYF | TGTGCCAGTAGTGCGGGCCAGACTAGCGTAAACACAGATACGCAGTATTTT
TRBJ1-4 | - | TRBD1 | TRBV27 | CASSWTGGGEKLFF | TGTGCCAGCAGTTGGACAGGGGGAGGTGAAAAACTGTTTTTT
TRBJ1-6 | - | - | TRBV28 | CASSPDSPLHF | TGTGCCAGCAGTCCTGATTCACCCCTCCACTTT
TRBJ2-1 | - | - | TRBV29-1 | CSVRWGANNEQFF | TGCAGCGTCCGTTGGGGGGCGAACAATGAGCAGTTCTTC
TRBJ2-7 | - | - | TRBV7-9 | CASRSTYEQYF | TGTGCCAGCCGCTCCACCTACGAGCAGTACTTC
TRBJ2-1 | - | TRBD1 | TRBV5-8 | CASSIRGWGEQFF | TGTGCCAGCAGCATCAGGGGGTGGGGTGAGCAGTTCTTC
TRBJ2-3 | - | - | TRBV9 | CASSVASVHSGTQYF | TGTGCCAGCAGCGTAGCTTCGGTTCACTCGGGGACGCAGTATTTT
TRBJ1-1 | - | - | TRBV7-8 | CASSITRDTEAFF | TGTGCCAGCAGCATTACCAGGGACACTGAAGCTTTCTTT
TRBJ2-5 | - | TRBD2 | TRBV29-1 | CSVVASGSETQYF | TGCAGCGTTGTGGCTAGCGGGAGTGAGACCCAGTACTTC
TRBJ1-1 | few | TRBD1 | TRBV5-6 | CASSHRGRGGNTEAFF | TGTGCCAGCAGCCACAGGGGGCGAGGGGGGAACACTGAAGCTTTCTTT
TRBJ2-7 | - | - | TRBV4-2 | CASSQDPGDYEQYF | TGTGCCAGCAGCCAAGATCCAGGGGACTACGAGCAGTACTTC
TRBJ1-4 | - | TRBD1 | TRBV5-4 | CASSRLQGNNEKLFF | TGTGCCAGCAGCAGACTACAGGGGAATAATGAAAAACTGTTTTTT
TRBJ2-1 | - | TRBD2 | TRBV5-5 | CASSPPGTSGIGEQFF | TGTGCCAGCAGCCCACCCGGGACTAGCGGGATTGGTGAGCAGTTCTTC
TRBJ1-1 | - | - | TRBV27 | CASRTGTRGVTEAFF | TGTGCCAGCAGAACCGGGACACGGGGAGTCACTGAAGCTTTCTTT
TRBJ2-7 | - | - | TRBV6-1 | CASRDSPWSSYEQYF | TGTGCCAGCAGGGATAGCCCGTGGAGCTCCTACGAGCAGTACTTC
TRBJ1-5 | few | - | TRBV19 | CASSQGLGQPQHF | TGTGCCAGTAGTCAGGGACTCGGACAGCCCCAGCATTTT
TRBJ1-5 | - | - | TRBV25-1 | CASSGLTGGGQPQHF | TGTGCCAGCAGTGGTCTTACCGGGGGAGGCCAGCCCCAGCATTTT
TRBJ1-2 | - | TRBD1 | TRBV27 | CASSLRSLDREGNYGYTF | TGTGCCAGCAGTTTGAGGAGTCTCGACAGGGAAGGCAACTATGGCTACACCTTC
TRBJ1-6 | - | TRBD1 | TRBV25-1 | CASSELSGGNSPLHF | TGTGCCAGCAGTGAATTATCAGGGGGTAATTCACCCCTCCACTTT
TRBJ1-1 | - | TRBD1 | TRBV5-4 | CASSLQGGTEAFF | TGTGCCAGCAGCTTGCAGGGGGGCACTGAAGCTTTCTTT
TRBJ1-2 | - | - | TRBV18 | CASSPVQGYGYGYTF | TGTGCCAGCTCACCGGTACAGGGTTACGGCTATGGCTACACCTTC
TRBJ2-2 | - | - | TRBV7-7 | CASSLVAHTGELFF | TGTGCCAGCAGCTTAGTAGCGCACACCGGGGAGCTGTTTTTT
TRBJ1-1 | - | - | TRBV5-1 | CASSQIDGNTEAFF | TGCGCCAGCAGCCAAATAGACGGAAATACTGAAGCTTTCTTT
TRBJ2-2 | - | TRBD2 | TRBV30 | CAWAFWLAGPGELFF | TGTGCCTGGGCCTTCTGGCTAGCGGGACCCGGGGAGCTGTTTTTT
TRBJ2-3 | once | - | TRBV5-6 | CASSLWQGSTDTQYF | TGTGCCAGCAGCTTGTGGCAGGGGAGCACAGATACGCAGTATTTT
TRBJ1-2 | - | TRBD1 | TRBV2 | CASSVYRGREGYTF | TGTGCCAGCAGTGTTTACAGGGGGCGAGAGGGCTACACCTTC
TRBJ2-7 | - | - | TRBV6-4 | CASSVRFRDEQYF | TGTGCCAGCAGTGTGCGATTTCGGGACGAGCAGTACTTC
TRBJ2-2 | - | TRBD1 | TRBV4-1 | CASSQSGQDTGELFF | TGCGCCAGCAGCCAATCGGGACAGGACACCGGGGAGCTGTTTTTT
TRBJ2-4 | - | TRBD2 | TRBV2 | CASSPPTSLQAKNIQYF | TGTGCCAGCTCCCCCCCGACTAGCCTTCAAGCCAAAAACATTCAGTACTTC
TRBJ1-1 | once | - | TRBV6-1 | CASSDRWQLNTEAFF | TGTGCCAGCAGTGATCGGTGGCAGCTGAACACTGAAGCTTTCTTT
TRBJ1-5 | once | - | TRBV2 | CASMAQDINQPQHF | TGTGCCAGCATGGCTCAAGACATCAATCAGCCCCAGCATTTT
TRBJ1-1 | few | - | TRBV29-1 | CSVERGNTEAFF | TGCAGCGTTGAACGGGGTAACACTGAAGCTTTCTTT
TRBJ1-5 | - | - | TRBV5-6 | CASSDGFNQPQHF | TGTGCCAGCAGCGACGGATTCAATCAGCCCCAGCATTTT
TRBJ2-4 | - | TRBD1 | TRBV5-1 | CASSLQQGVGNIQYF | TGCGCCAGCAGCCTCCAACAGGGGGTTGGAAACATTCAGTACTTC
TRBJ2-7 | - | TRBD2 | TRBV4-1 | CASSQVLAGSYEQYF | TGCGCCAGCAGCCAAGTACTAGCGGGGTCCTACGAGCAGTACTTC
TRBJ2-4 | - | - | TRBV29-1 | CSVVWALAKNIQYF | TGCAGCGTTGTTTGGGCCCTAGCCAAAAACATTCAGTACTTC
TRBJ1-1 | - | - | TRBV6-4 | CASSPGGQPTEAFF | TGTGCCAGCAGTCCGGGGGGGCAACCCACTGAAGCTTTCTTT
TRBJ2-2 | - | TRBD2 | TRBV10-3 | CAISDPLAENTGELFF | TGTGCCATCAGTGACCCCCTAGCGGAGAACACCGGGGAGCTGTTTTTT
TRBJ1-2 | - | - | TRBV30 | CAWSWSPRVGYTF | TGTGCCTGGAGTTGGAGTCCCCGTGTCGGCTACACCTTC
TRBJ1-3 | - | - | TRBV10-3 | CATRDTLPRNTIYF | TGTGCCACCCGGGACACCCTGCCTAGAAACACCATATATTTT
TRBJ2-3 | - | - | TRBV11-3 | CASSPQRGGTDTQYF | TGTGCCAGCAGCCCCCAACGTGGGGGCACAGATACGCAGTATTTT
TRBJ1-2 | once | TRBD1 | TRBV2 | CASSPGTAYGYTF | TGTGCCAGCTCACCCGGGACAGCCTATGGCTACACCTTC
TRBJ2-5 | - | - | TRBV6-1 | CASSLGDHSETQYF | TGTGCCAGCAGTCTCGGGGACCACTCGGAGACCCAGTACTTC
TRBJ2-1 | - | - | TRBV6-5 | CASSSRDGYNEQFF | TGTGCCAGCAGTTCCCGGGACGGTTACAATGAGCAGTTCTTC
TRBJ2-2 | - | - | TRBV6-4 | CASSETDTGELFF | TGTGCCAGCAGTGAAACAGACACCGGGGAGCTGTTTTTT
TRBJ2-7 | - | - | TRBV27 | CASSPGGKGYEQYF | TGTGCCAGCAGCCCCGGGGGCAAGGGCTACGAGCAGTACTTC
TRBJ2-4 | - | - | TRBV11-3 | CASSLGDGTIQYF | TGTGCCAGCAGCTTGGGCGACGGGACCATTCAGTACTTC
TRBJ2-1 | once | TRBD2 | TRBV6-1 | CASSTSAYSYNEQFF | TGTGCCAGCAGCACTAGCGCCTACTCCTACAATGAGCAGTTCTTC